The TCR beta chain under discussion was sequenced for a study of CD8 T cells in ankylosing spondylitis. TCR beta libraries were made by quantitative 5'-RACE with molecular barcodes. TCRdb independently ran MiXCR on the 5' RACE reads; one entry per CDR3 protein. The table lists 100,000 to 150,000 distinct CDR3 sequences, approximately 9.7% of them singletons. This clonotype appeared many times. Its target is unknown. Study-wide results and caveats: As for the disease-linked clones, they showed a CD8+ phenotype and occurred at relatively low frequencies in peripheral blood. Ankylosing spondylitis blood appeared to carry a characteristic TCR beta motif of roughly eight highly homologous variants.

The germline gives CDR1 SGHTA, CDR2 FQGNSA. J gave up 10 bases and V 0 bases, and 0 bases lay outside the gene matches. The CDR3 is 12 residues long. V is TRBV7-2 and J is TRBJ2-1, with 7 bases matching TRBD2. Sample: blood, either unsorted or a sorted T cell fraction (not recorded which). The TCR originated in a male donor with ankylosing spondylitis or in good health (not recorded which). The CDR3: CASSLAAGEQFF. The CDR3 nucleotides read TGTGCCAGCAGCTTAGCAGCGGGAGAGCAGTTCTTC. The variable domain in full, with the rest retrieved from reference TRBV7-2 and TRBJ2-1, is GAGVSQSPSNKVTEKGKDVELRCDPISGHTALYWYRQSLGQGLEFLIYFQGNSAPDKSGLPSDRFSAERTGGSVSTLTIQRTQQEDSAVYLCASSLAAGEQFFGPGTRLTVL.